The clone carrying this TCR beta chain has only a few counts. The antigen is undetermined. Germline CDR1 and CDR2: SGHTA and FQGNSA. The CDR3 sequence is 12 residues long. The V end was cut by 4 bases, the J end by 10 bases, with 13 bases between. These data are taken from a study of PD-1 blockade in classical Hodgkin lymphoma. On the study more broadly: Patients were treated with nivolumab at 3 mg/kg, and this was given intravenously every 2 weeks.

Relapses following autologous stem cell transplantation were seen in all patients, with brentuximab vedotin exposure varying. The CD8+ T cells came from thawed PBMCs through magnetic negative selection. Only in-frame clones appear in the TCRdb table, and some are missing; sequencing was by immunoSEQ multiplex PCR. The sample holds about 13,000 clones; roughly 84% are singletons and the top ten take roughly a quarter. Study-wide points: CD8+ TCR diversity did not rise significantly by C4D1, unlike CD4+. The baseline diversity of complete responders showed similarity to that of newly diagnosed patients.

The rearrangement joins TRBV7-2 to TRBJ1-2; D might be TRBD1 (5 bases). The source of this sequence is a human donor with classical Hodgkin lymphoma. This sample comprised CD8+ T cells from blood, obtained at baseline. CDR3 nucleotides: TGTGCCAGCAGCTCCTCTTGGGACTTCTACACCTTC. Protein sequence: CASSSSWDFYTF.